The sequence of this T cell receptor beta chain was determined in a study of PD-1 blockade in classical Hodgkin lymphoma. The CDR3 length is 15 residues. V lost 0 bases, J lost 7 bases, and 10 bases lay in between. In germline, CDR1 is LGHNA, CDR2 YNFKEQ. Repertoires were generated with immunoSEQ multiplex PCR, while TCRdb's copy carries only in-frame clones and drops some. The sample holds around 27,000 clones, 82% seen once. Remarks on this clone: The target antigen is unknown.

Every patient had relapsed following autologous stem cell transplantation, and cohorts differed in brentuximab vedotin exposure. Overall study results and limits: Diversity similar to that of newly diagnosed patients was seen at baseline in complete responders. Newly diagnosed patients were said to have less baseline TCR diversity than healthy donors did. A significant rise in TCR diversity by C4D1 was seen for CD4+ but not CD8+ cells.

The rearrangement links TRBV4-2 to TRBJ1-6; a possible D gene is TRBD1 (5 bases). This clonotype was obtained from a human donor with classical Hodgkin lymphoma. Here the sequenced sample was peripheral blood mononuclear cells (PBMCs), taken before the second cycle of nivolumab. CDR3 loop: CASSQDPAGNSPLHF. CDR3 nucleotide sequence: TGTGCCAGCAGCCAAGATCCGGCAGGGAATTCACCCCTCCACTTT.